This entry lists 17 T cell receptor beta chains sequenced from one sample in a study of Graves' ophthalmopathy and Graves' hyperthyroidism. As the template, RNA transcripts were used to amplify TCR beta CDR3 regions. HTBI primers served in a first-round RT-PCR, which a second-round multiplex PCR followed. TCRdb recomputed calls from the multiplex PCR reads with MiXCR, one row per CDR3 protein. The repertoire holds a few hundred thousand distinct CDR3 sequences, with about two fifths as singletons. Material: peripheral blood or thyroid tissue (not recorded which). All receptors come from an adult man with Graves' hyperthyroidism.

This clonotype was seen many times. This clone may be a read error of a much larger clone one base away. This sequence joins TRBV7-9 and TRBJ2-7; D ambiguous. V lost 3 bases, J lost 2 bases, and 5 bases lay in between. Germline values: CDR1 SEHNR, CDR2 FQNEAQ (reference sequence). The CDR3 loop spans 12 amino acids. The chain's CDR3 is CASSFTTYEQYF. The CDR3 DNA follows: TGTGCCAGCAGCTTTACGACCTACGAGCAGTACTTC.

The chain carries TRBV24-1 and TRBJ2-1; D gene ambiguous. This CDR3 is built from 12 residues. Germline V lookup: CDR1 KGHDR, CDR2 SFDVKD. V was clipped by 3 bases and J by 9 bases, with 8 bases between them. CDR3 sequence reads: CATSDMRTEQFF. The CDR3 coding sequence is TGTGCCACCAGTGATATGAGGACTGAGCAGTTCTTC.

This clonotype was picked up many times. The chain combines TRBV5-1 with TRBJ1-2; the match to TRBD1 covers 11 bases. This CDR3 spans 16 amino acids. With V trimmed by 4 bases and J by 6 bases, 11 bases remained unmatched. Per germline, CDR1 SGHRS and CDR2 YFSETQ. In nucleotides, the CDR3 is TGCGCCAGCAGCGCAGCTCCGGGACAGGGGGATGATGGCTACACCTTC. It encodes CASSAAPGQGDDGYTF. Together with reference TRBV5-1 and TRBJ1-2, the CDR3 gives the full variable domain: KAGVTQTPRYLIKTRGQQVTLSCSPISGHRSVSWYQQTPGQGLQFLFEYFSETQRNKGNFPGRFSGRQFSNSRSEMNVSTLELGDSALYLCASSAAPGQGDDGYTFGSGTRLTVV.

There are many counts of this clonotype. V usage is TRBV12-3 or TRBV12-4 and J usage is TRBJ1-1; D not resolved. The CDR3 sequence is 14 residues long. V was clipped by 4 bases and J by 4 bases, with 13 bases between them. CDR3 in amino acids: CASSSSGVGTEAFF. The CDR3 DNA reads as TGTGCCAGCAGTTCTTCCGGGGTAGGCACTGAAGCTTTCTTT.

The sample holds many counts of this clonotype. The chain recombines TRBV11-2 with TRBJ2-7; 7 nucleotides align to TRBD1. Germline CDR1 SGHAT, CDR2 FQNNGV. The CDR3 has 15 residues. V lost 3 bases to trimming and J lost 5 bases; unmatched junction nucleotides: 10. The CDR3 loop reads CASSLIPRDRHEQYF. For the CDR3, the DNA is TGTGCCAGCAGCTTGATCCCCAGGGACAGACACGAGCAGTACTTC.

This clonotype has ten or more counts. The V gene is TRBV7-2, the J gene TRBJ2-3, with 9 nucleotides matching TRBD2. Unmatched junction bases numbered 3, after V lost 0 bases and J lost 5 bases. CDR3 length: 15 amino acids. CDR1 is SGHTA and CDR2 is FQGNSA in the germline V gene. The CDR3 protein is CASSLASGRGDTQYF. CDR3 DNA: TGTGCCAGCAGCTTAGCTAGCGGGAGAGGAGATACGCAGTATTTT.

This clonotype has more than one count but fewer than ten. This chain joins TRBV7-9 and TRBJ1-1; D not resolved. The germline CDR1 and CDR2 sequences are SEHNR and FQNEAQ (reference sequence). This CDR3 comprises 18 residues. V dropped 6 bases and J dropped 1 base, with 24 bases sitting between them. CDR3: CASSSTPLRLRGNTEAFF. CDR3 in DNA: TGTGCCAGCAGTTCTACCCCTCTCAGACTCCGAGGGAACACTGAAGCTTTCTTT.

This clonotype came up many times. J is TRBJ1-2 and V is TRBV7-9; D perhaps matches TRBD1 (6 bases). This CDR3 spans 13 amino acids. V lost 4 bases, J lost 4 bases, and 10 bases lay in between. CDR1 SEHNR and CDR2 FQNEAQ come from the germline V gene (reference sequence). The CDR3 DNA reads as TGTGCCAGCAGCTCCAGGGGTGTCTATGGCTACACCTTC. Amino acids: CASSSRGVYGYTF.

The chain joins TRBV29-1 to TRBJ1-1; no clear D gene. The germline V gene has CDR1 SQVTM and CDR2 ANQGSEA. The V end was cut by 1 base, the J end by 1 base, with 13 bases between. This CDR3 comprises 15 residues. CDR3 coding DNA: TGCAGCGTTGAAGGACTAGCGGGAGGGAACACTGAAGCTTTCTTT. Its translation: CSVEGLAGGNTEAFF.

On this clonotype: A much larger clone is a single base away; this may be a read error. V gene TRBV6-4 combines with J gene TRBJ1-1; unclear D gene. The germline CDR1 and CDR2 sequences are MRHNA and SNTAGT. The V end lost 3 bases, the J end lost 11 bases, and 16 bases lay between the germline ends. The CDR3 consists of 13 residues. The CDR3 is CASSDVPALWAFF. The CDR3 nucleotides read TGTGCCAGCAGTGATGTCCCCGCGCTTTGGGCTTTCTTT.

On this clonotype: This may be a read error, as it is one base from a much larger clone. CDR3 in amino acids: CASSSASGLADNEQLF. For the CDR3, the DNA is TGTGCCAGCAGCTCTGCCTCGGGACTAGCGGACAATGAGCAGCTCTTC. V usage is TRBV7-2 and J usage is TRBJ2-1, with 11 bases lining up with TRBD2. The CDR3 covers 16 residues. CDR1 and CDR2 from the germline V gene are SGHTA and FQGNSA. Based on the CDR3 plus reference TRBV7-2 and TRBJ2-1, the full variable domain is GAGVSQSPSNKVTEKGKDVELRCDPISGHTALYWYRQSLGQGLEFLIYFQGNSAPDKSGLPSDRFSAERTGGSVSTLTIQRTQQEDSAVYLCASSSASGLADNEQLFGPGTRLTVL.

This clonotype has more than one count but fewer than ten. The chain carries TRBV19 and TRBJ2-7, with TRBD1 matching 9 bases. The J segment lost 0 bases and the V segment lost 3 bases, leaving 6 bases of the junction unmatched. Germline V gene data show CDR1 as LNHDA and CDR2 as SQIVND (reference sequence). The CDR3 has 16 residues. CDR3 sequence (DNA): TGTGCCAGTAGTATCCCGGGACAGGGATCCTCCTACGAGCAGTACTTC. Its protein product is CASSIPGQGSSYEQYF.

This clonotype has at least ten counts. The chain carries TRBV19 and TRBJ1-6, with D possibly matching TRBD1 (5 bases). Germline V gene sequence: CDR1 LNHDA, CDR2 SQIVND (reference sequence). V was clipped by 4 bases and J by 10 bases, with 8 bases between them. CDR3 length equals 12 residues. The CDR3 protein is CASSSQGSPLHF. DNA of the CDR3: TGTGCCAGTAGTAGTCAGGGCTCACCCCTCCACTTT.

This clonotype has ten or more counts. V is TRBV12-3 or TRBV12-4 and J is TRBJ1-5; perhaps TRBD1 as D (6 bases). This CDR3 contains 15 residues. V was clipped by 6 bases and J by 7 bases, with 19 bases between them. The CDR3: CASRLSGGGGQPQHF. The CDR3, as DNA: TGTGCCAGCAGGCTCTCGGGGGGCGGAGGACAGCCCCAGCATTTT.

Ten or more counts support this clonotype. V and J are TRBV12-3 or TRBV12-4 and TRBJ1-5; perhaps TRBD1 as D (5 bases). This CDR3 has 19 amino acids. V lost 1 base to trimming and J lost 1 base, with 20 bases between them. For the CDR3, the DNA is TGTGCCAGCAGTTTAGGTCAGGGTTTGGATATCGGCAGCAATCAGCCCCAGCATTTT. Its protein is CASSLGQGLDIGSNQPQHF.

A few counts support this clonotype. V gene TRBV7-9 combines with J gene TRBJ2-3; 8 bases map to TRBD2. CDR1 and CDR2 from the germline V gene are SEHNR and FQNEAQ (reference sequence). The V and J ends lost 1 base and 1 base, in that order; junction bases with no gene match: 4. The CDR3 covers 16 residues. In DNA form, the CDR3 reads TGTGCCAGCAGCTTAGGAAGTAGCGGGGGCACAGATACGCAGTATTTT. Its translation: CASSLGSSGGTDTQYF.

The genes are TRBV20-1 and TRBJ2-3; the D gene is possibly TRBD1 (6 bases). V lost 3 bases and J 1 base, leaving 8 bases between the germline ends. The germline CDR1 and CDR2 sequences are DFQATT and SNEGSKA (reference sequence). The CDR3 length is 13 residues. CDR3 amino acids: CSASRTGTDTQYF. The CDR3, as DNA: TGCAGTGCTAGTAGGACAGGCACAGATACGCAGTATTTT.